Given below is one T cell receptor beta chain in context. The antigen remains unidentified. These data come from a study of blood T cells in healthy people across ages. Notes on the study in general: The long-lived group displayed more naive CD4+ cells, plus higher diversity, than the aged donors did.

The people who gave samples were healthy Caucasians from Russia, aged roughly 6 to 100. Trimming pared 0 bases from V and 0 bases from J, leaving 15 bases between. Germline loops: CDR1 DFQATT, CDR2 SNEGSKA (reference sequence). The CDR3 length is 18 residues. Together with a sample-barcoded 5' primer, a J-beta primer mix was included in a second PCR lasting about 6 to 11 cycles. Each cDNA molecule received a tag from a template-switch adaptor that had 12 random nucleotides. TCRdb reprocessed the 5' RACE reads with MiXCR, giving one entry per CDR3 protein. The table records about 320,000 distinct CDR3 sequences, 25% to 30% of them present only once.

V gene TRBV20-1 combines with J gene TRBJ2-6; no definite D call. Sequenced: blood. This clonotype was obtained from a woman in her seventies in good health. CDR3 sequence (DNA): TGCAGTGCTAGAGAGTCACTGCACCCTAACTCTGGGGCCAACGTCCTGACTTTC. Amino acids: CSARESLHPNSGANVLTF.